The rows below give T cell receptor beta chains drawn from one sample of a study of blood T cell repertoires in COVID-19. Profiling relied on immunoSEQ multiplex PCR, and the TCRdb table lists in-frame clones only, not all of them. The profile shows roughly 87,000 clones, approximately 85% of them singletons. The sample was peripheral blood. These receptors were taken from a woman aged 80 or over with COVID-19, enrolled during active disease. The CDR3 runs from the conserved cysteine through the conserved F or W. A D gene is named only where the DNA matches it firmly. The size entry is marked missing in some rows and otherwise reads once, few, many or a size class.

clone_size,v_call,d_call,j_call,cdr3_nt,cdr3_aa
once,TRBV2,.,TRBJ1-2,TGTGCCAGCAGTGTAATAGGGGAGGACGGCTACACCTTC,CASSVIGEDGYTF
few,TRBV5-1,TRBD2,TRBJ2-7,TGCGCCAGCAGCCTAGGGACTAGCGGGCTACCTGCGGGCGAGCAGTACTTC,CASSLGTSGLPAGEQYF
.,TRBV19,.,TRBJ2-7,TGTGCCAGTAGTATAAAAGAGAGCTCCTACGAGCAGTACTTC,CASSIKESSYEQYF
.,TRBV15,TRBD2,TRBJ2-3,TGTGCCACCAGCAGAGGGACTAGCGGGCTCACAGATACGCAGTATTTT,CATSRGTSGLTDTQYF
.,TRBV7-9,TRBD1,TRBJ2-3,TGTGCCAGCAACCCGGGACAGGGTATAGATACGCAGTATTTT,CASNPGQGIDTQYF
.,TRBV7-2,.,TRBJ2-2,TGTGCCAGCAGCCCGTCCGCTAGGAACACCGGGGAGCTGTTTTTT,CASSPSARNTGELFF
.,TRBV4-1,TRBD2,TRBJ2-1,TGCGCCAGCAGCCAAACGGGGGGTTACAATGAGCAGTTCTTC,CASSQTGGYNEQFF
.,TRBV6-6,.,TRBJ1-4,TGTGCCAGCGGCGACAGGCAGAATGAAAAACTGTTTTTT,CASGDRQNEKLFF
once,TRBV7-8,TRBD1,TRBJ1-2,TGTGCCAGCAGCGAGCCGGGACAGGGGTATGGCTACACCTTC,CASSEPGQGYGYTF
.,TRBV9,TRBD2,TRBJ2-3,TGTGCCAGCAGCCTGGTAGCGGGGGGGCCTGGCACAGATACGCAGTATTTT,CASSLVAGGPGTDTQYF
.,TRBV5-1,.,TRBJ2-6,TGCGCCAGCAGCTTGGGTTCAGGGCCCACCTCTGGGGCCAACGTCCTGACTTTC,CASSLGSGPTSGANVLTF
once,TRBV27,TRBD2,TRBJ2-7,TGTGCCAGCAGTTTCCAACTAGCGGGAGTAGAGAACGAGCAGTACTTC,CASSFQLAGVENEQYF
.,TRBV3-1/TRBV3-2,.,TRBJ2-7,TGTGCCAGCAGCCAAGTACCCGGTCTCGAGCAGTACTTC,CASSQVPGLEQYF
few,TRBV5-1,.,TRBJ2-3,TGCGCCAGCAGCTTTCTCTTCACAGATACGCAGTATTTT,CASSFLFTDTQYF
.,TRBV6-5,.,TRBJ1-4,TGTGCCAGCCGGGGGGAAAAACTGTTTTTT,CASRGEKLFF
.,TRBV9,.,TRBJ1-2,TGTGCCAGCAGCGTAGATGGGGCAGGCTACACCTTC,CASSVDGAGYTF
.,TRBV19,TRBD1,TRBJ2-7,TGTGCCAGTAGTCGGACAGGGACTTACGAGCAGTACTTC,CASSRTGTYEQYF
.,TRBV6-2/TRBV6-3,.,TRBJ2-7,TGTGCCAGCAGTAGAAGGCCCGGAGGGGAGCAGTACTTC,CASSRRPGGEQYF
.,TRBV18,TRBD1,TRBJ2-5,TGTGCCAGCTCACCACGACAGGGCGTGGGCGAGACCCAGTACTTC,CASSPRQGVGETQYF
.,TRBV2,TRBD1,TRBJ1-1,TGTGCCAGCAGTTATGAGACAGGGTACACTGAAGCTTTCTTT,CASSYETGYTEAFF
.,TRBV18,TRBD1,TRBJ2-7,TGTGCCAGCTCAGGATCCAGGGGACAGGCTACCTACGAGCAGTACTTC,CASSGSRGQATYEQYF
.,TRBV10-3,.,TRBJ1-4,TGTGCCATCAGTGATGGGGGGAATGAAAAACTGTTTTTT,CAISDGGNEKLFF
.,TRBV28,TRBD1,TRBJ2-7,TGTGCCAGCGGAAACGACAGGGGCGGGCAGTACTTC,CASGNDRGGQYF
.,TRBV5-1,.,TRBJ2-7,TGCGCCAGCAGCTTGCGTCCTCAGTACGAGCAGTACTTC,CASSLRPQYEQYF
.,TRBV30,TRBD1,TRBJ1-2,TGTGCCTGGAGTCCCTTACAGGGGGTGGACTATGGCTACACCTTC,CAWSPLQGVDYGYTF
.,TRBV21-1,.,TRBJ1-1,TGTGCCAGCAGCAAAGTGCCAGGGGGTCAGAACACTGAAGCTTTCTTT,CASSKVPGGQNTEAFF
.,TRBV4-2,.,TRBJ1-2,TGTGCCAGCAGCCAAGATGGTTCAGGGAAGAACTATGGCTACACCTTC,CASSQDGSGKNYGYTF
.,TRBV7-2,.,TRBJ2-3,TGTGCCAGCAGCTTAAGCCCTCTCACAGATACGCAGTATTTT,CASSLSPLTDTQYF
.,TRBV6-5,.,TRBJ2-7,TGTGCCAGCAGACCGCAGGGGGGCGGCTACGAGCAGTACTTC,CASRPQGGGYEQYF
.,TRBV7-3,TRBD2,TRBJ2-3,TGTGCCAGCAGCTTAGGACTAGCCCCCACAGATACGCAGTATTTT,CASSLGLAPTDTQYF
.,TRBV5-1,TRBD1,TRBJ2-5,TGCGCCAGCAGGCCGACAGGGGGCGAAGAGACCCAGTACTTC,CASRPTGGEETQYF
.,TRBV11-2,TRBD2,TRBJ2-5,TGTGCCAGCGCTAGGGGAGGGATAGAGACCCAGTACTTC,CASARGGIETQYF
.,TRBV5-1,TRBD1,TRBJ2-7,TGCGCCAGCAGCTGGGGACAGGGTTACGAGCAGTACTTC,CASSWGQGYEQYF
.,TRBV20-1,.,TRBJ1-2,TGCAGTGCTGGGGGGGTGGATGGCTACACCTTC,CSAGGVDGYTF
.,TRBV5-3,.,TRBJ2-1,TGTGCCAGAAGCCCATGGGGGCTTAACTCCTACAATGAGCAGTTCTTC,CARSPWGLNSYNEQFF
.,TRBV6-2/TRBV6-3,.,TRBJ2-2,TGTGCCAGCAGTTACGGGGGGTTCGGGGCCGGGGAGCTGTTTTTT,CASSYGGFGAGELFF
few,TRBV5-1,TRBD1,TRBJ2-2,TGCGCCAGCAGCAGGGACAGGAACACCGGGGAGCTGTTTTTT,CASSRDRNTGELFF
.,TRBV5-4,.,TRBJ2-7,TGTGCCAGCAGCTTGGACTATTCATACGAGCAGTACTTC,CASSLDYSYEQYF
.,TRBV7-2,TRBD1,TRBJ1-2,TGTGCCAGCAGCCCCACAGGGGGCCTCCGCATCTTTAATGGCTACACCTTC,CASSPTGGLRIFNGYTF
.,TRBV14,.,TRBJ2-7,TGTGCCAGCAGCCAATACTACGAGCAGTACTTC,CASSQYYEQYF
.,TRBV12-5,.,TRBJ1-5,TGTGCTAGTGGTTTGGTACTCTGGGGAGGGGGCAATCAGCCCCAGCATTTT,CASGLVLWGGGNQPQHF
.,TRBV5-1,TRBD2,TRBJ2-1,TGCGCCAGCCGGGGGAGGGCGGGAGACAATGAGCAGTTCTTC,CASRGRAGDNEQFF
.,TRBV28,.,TRBJ1-2,TGTGCCAGCAGTTTATCCGCCAGGTCTTGGGGCTACACCTTC,CASSLSARSWGYTF
.,TRBV4-2,TRBD1,TRBJ1-2,TGTGCCAGCAGCCAAGAGGACAGGGGGGCGAGCGGCTACACCTTC,CASSQEDRGASGYTF
once,TRBV6-1,TRBD2,TRBJ2-2,TGTGCCAGCAGTGAAGCGATCACTAGCGGCACCGGGGAGCTGTTTTTT,CASSEAITSGTGELFF
.,TRBV29-1,.,TRBJ1-1,TGCAGCGTTTTAGGACACCAAATCATGAACACTGAAGCTTTCTTT,CSVLGHQIMNTEAFF
few,TRBV20-1,.,TRBJ1-1,TGCAGTGCTAGTGACAACATGAACACTGAAGCTTTCTTT,CSASDNMNTEAFF
once,TRBV5-8,TRBD2,TRBJ2-5,TGTGCCAGCAGCTTGTTCCGGGGGGTTCAAGAGACCCAGTACTTC,CASSLFRGVQETQYF
.,TRBV7-2,.,TRBJ2-2,TGTGCCAGCAGCTTGGTCCGCGGCACCGGGGAGCTGTTTTTT,CASSLVRGTGELFF